These 28 T cell receptor beta chains were sequenced from one sample in a study of T cells in narcolepsy. The data were produced by immunoSEQ multiplex PCR, yet TCRdb's version contains in-frame clones alone and is incomplete. Of about 750 clones in the sample, 28% are singletons; the top ten hold under 65%. Their antigen targets remain unknown. The material sequenced was cultured CD8+ T cells from cerebrospinal fluid. Receptors were obtained from a human donor with narcolepsy.

Of note for this clone: One base separates it from a far larger clone, so it is likely a read error. Other DNA sequences in the same sample also yield this CDR3. The chain joins TRBV5-4 to TRBJ2-3, with unresolved D. V was clipped by 4 bases and J by 4 bases, with 13 bases between them. Germline CDR1 is SGHNT and CDR2 is YYREEE (reference sequence). This CDR3 contains 14 residues. The chain's CDR3 is CASSQYWSADTQYF. Written as DNA, the CDR3 is TGTGCCAGCAGCCAATATTGGTCAGCAGATACGCAGTATTTT.

The chain carries TRBV9 and TRBJ1-1; 10 bases match TRBD1. The CDR3 has 16 amino acids. The V and J ends lost 2 bases and 2 bases, in that order; junction bases with no gene match: 6. Germline-derived CDR1 and CDR2 are SGDLS and YYNGEE. CDR3 loop: CASSVATGGSNTEAFF. The DNA for the CDR3 is TGTGCCAGCAGCGTCGCGACAGGGGGCAGCAACACTGAAGCTTTCTTT.

On this clone itself: A far more abundant clone sits one base away, making this likely a read error. The chain uses TRBV5-8 and TRBJ1-2; D call uncertain. This CDR3 is 14 amino acids long. Germline V gene data show CDR1 as SGHTS and CDR2 as YDEGEE. The CDR3 protein is CACSLSDVNYGYTF. The CDR3 coding sequence is TGTGCCTGCAGCTTGTCGGATGTCAACTATGGCTACACCTTC.

The V call is TRBV7-6, the J call TRBJ2-7; D gene unclear. With 0 bases removed from V and 3 bases from J, the gap between germline ends came to 6 bases. The length of the CDR3 is 13 residues. Looked up from germline, CDR1 is SGHVS and CDR2 is FNYEAQ. CDR3 DNA: TGTGCCAGCAGCTTAGCCGGATGCTACGAGCAGTACTTC. Translated: CASSLAGCYEQYF.

As regards this clone: This likely stems from a read error, as it lies one base from a far larger clone. The V gene is TRBV7-9, the J gene TRBJ1-2, with TRBD1 identical over 9 bases. There are 15 residues in the CDR3. V shed 5 bases, J shed 7 bases, and the junction held 11 bases outside the gene matches. CDR1 and CDR2 (germline): SEHNR, FQNEAQ (reference sequence). The CDR3 loop is CASSAWGQGTFGYTF. The CDR3, as DNA: TGTGCCAGCAGCGCCTGGGGACAGGGTACCTTTGGCTACACCTTC.

Notes on this clone: The junction departs from the called germline gene at one end, perhaps through a read error. Within the sample, other DNA sequences also encode this same CDR3. The V gene is TRBV5-4, the J gene TRBJ1-3; D may be TRBD1 (5 bases). The CDR3 length is 15 residues. Germline CDR1 and CDR2: SGHNT and YYREEE (reference sequence). The DNA of the CDR3 is TGTGCGAGCAGCTTAGCCCCGGGGGTTGGAAACACCATATATTTT. This encodes CASSLAPGVGNTIYF.

As to this clone: A read error is the likely source, as a far larger clone sits one nucleotide away. The same CDR3 can be traced to other DNA sequences in this sample. This chain joins TRBV4-3 and TRBJ1-5, with D perhaps matching TRBD1 (5 bases). CDR3 length: 15 residues. The germline V and J ends were trimmed by 0 bases and 7 bases, with 13 bases remaining between them. Germline CDR1 is LGHNA and CDR2 is YSLEER. The CDR3 reads CASSQDRGVGQPQHF. DNA for the CDR3: TGCGCCAGCAGCCAAGATCGGGGGGTCGGGCAGCCCCAGCATTTT.

A remark on this clone: This likely stems from a read error, as it lies one base from a far larger clone. J is TRBJ2-2 and V is TRBV4-2, with D possibly matching TRBD2 (5 bases). Per germline, CDR1 LGHNA and CDR2 YNFKEQ. The CDR3 spans 14 residues. CDR3 sequence (DNA): TGTGCCAGCAGCGAAGGGTTGAACACCGGGGATCTGTTTTTT. Translated: CASSEGLNTGDLFF.

V usage is TRBV7-9 and J usage is TRBJ2-2, with D perhaps matching TRBD2 (6 bases). The CDR3 extends over 15 amino acids. Germline V gene lookup returns CDR1 SEHNR and CDR2 FQNEAQ (reference sequence). Trimming left V 3 bases short and J 5 bases short, with 13 bases between. CDR3 sequence: CASSFMSSGTGELFF. In DNA, the CDR3 is TGTGCCAGCAGCTTCATGTCGAGCGGGACCGGGGAGCTGTTTTTT.

This chain joins TRBV11-2 and TRBJ1-1; TRBD1 matches at 8 bases. Germline V gene sequence: CDR1 SGHAT, CDR2 FQNNGV. The CDR3 contains 18 residues. V shed 5 bases and J 0 bases; nucleotides not matched to a gene: 14. The CDR3 is CASSRTMGEQGVNTEAFF. CDR3 in DNA: TGTGCCAGCAGCCGAACGATGGGAGAACAGGGGGTGAACACTGAAGCTTTCTTT.

The chain couples TRBV5-6 to TRBJ2-7, with D unclear. V lost 4 bases and J lost 2, with 16 bases in between. In germline, CDR1 is SGHDT, CDR2 YYEEEE. The CDR3 is made up of 15 amino acids. This CDR3 reads CASSAFSVFPYEQYF. In DNA, the CDR3 is TGTGCCAGCAGCGCTTTTTCTGTGTTCCCCTACGAGCAGTACTTC.

Note on this clone: Possible read error: a much larger clone is one base away. The sample contains more than one DNA sequence encoding this CDR3. V and J are TRBV6-1 and TRBJ1-1; D remains unclear. The germline gives CDR1 MNHNS, CDR2 SASEGT. The CDR3 contains 11 residues. CDR3 coding DNA: TGTGCCGGCGGGGAGAACACTGAGGCTTTCTTT. This gives the protein CAGGENTEAFF.

In the case of this clone: The junction departs from germline at one end; a sequencing error may be responsible. The V call is TRBV5-4, the J call TRBJ1-3, with D unclear. CDR1 is SGHNT and CDR2 is YYREEE in the germline V gene (reference sequence). This CDR3 has 15 residues. The CDR3 region is CASSLARGVGNTIFF. The CDR3 region has the DNA TGTGCCAGCAGCTTAGCCCGCGGGGTTGGAAACACCATATTTTTT.

As for this clone: Only one base separates this from a far larger clonotype, so it likely reflects a read error. Other DNA sequences within the sample encode an identical CDR3. The chain has TRBV10-3 and TRBJ2-7, with D perhaps assigned TRBD1 or TRBD2 (5 bases each). V dropped 3 bases and J dropped 5 bases, with 11 bases sitting between them. The CDR3 has 13 amino acids. Germline values: CDR1 ENHRY, CDR2 SYGVKD. In nucleotides, the CDR3 is TGTGCCATCAGTGAAGGGGCCGGGGACGAGCAGTACTTC. Translating gives CAISEGAGDEQYF.

Only a few counts were recorded for this clone. One junction end does not reproduce the germline sequence, and a read error may be involved. J is TRBJ1-2 and V is TRBV5-3; no definite D call. TRBV5-3 is classed as an ORF, of uncertain function. The CDR3 has 14 residues. The chain's CDR3 is CASSLSDVNYGYTF. DNA of the CDR3: TGTGCCAGCAGCTTGTCGGATGTCAACTATGGCTACACCTTC.

This clone has more than one count but fewer than ten. With only one base between it and a far larger clone, this is likely a read error. The rearrangement joins TRBV5-8 to TRBJ1-2; D unresolved. The germline gives CDR1 SGHTS, CDR2 YDEGEE. CDR3 size: 14 residues. The CDR3 spells CARSLSDVNYGYTF. In nucleotides, the CDR3 is TGTGCCAGGAGCTTGTCGGATGTCAACTATGGCTACACCTTC.

The chain joins TRBV5-5 to TRBJ2-5; D is undetermined. The length of the CDR3 is 13 residues. Trimming left V 4 bases short and J 2 bases short, with 9 bases between. Looked up from germline, CDR1 is SGHKS and CDR2 is YYEKEE (reference sequence). The CDR3 loop is CASSQDFQETQYF. The CDR3 DNA sequence: TGTGCCAGCAGCCAAGACTTTCAAGAGACCCAGTACTTC. The full variable domain, with the rest looked up from reference TRBV5-5 and TRBJ2-5, is DAGVTQSPTHLIKTRGQQVTLRCSPISGHKSVSWYQQVLGQGPQFIFQYYEKEERGRGNFPDRFSARQFPNYSSELNVNALLLGDSALYLCASSQDFQETQYFGPGTRLLVL.

A word on this clone: Since a far larger clone is one base different, this is likely a read error. J is TRBJ2-2 and V is TRBV6-5, with 7 nucleotides matching TRBD1. The germline V gene encodes CDR1 MNHEY and CDR2 SVGAGI. The CDR3 loop spans 15 amino acids. The V segment lost 2 bases and the J segment 4 bases; nucleotides outside the gene matches: 4. The CDR3 sequence is CASSYLPGGTGELFF. The CDR3 DNA is TGTGCCAGCAGTTACCTGCCAGGGGGCACCGGGGAGCTGTTTTTT.

About this clone itself: This likely traces to a read error, being one base from a far larger clone. The CDR3 sequence: CASSLTTADPPYEQYF. The CDR3 nucleotides are TGTGCCAGCAGCCTCACTACAGCGGATCCTCCCTACGAGCAGTACTTC. This sequence joins TRBV5-8 and TRBJ2-7, with a weak D call TRBD2 (5 bases). CDR1 is SGHTS, CDR2 YDEGEE, per germline. The CDR3 contains 16 residues. V lost 4 bases and J lost 2, with 19 bases in between.

By sample share, this clone is large. Other DNA sequences in the same sample also yield this CDR3. This rearrangement joins TRBV5-4 to TRBJ2-7; no definite D call. Between the trimmed V and J ends, which lost 4 bases and 2 bases, there was a span of 16 bases. The CDR3 runs 15 residues. From germline, CDR1 is SGHNT and CDR2 YYREEE (reference sequence). Written as DNA, the CDR3 is TGTGCCAGCAGCGCTTTTTCTGTGTTCCCCTACGAGCAGTACTTC. It specifies CASSAFSVFPYEQYF.

This clone was picked up a small number of times. The rearrangement links TRBV7-9 to TRBJ2-5; D ambiguous. Germline V CDR1 and CDR2: SEHNR, FQNEAQ (reference sequence). Trimming removed 5 bases from V and 2 bases from J, with 9 bases in between. The length of the CDR3 is 13 residues. Here the CDR3 reads CASSQDFQETQYF. DNA for the CDR3: TGTGCCAGCAGCCAAGACTTTCAAGAGACCCAGTACTTC.

The chain recombines TRBV7-1 with TRBJ2-2, with a possible D match to TRBD2 (6 bases). TRBV7-1 is flagged as an ORF with uncertain function. Trimming removed 4 bases at V and 5 bases at J, with 14 bases between. CDR3 size: 15 residues. CDR3 bases: TGTGCCAGCAGCTTCATGTCGAGCGGGACCGGGGAGCTGTTTTTT. Its translation is CASSFMSSGTGELFF.

The chain recombines TRBV4-2 with TRBJ2-7; TRBD2 matches at 10 bases. Germline loops: CDR1 LGHNA, CDR2 YNFKEQ. Trimming removed 5 bases from V and 4 bases from J; junction bases left unmatched: 14. The length of the CDR3 is 17 residues. The CDR3 sequence is CASSLGLAGDSGYEQYF. DNA for the CDR3: TGTGCCAGCAGCTTGGGGCTAGCGGGAGATTCAGGATACGAGCAGTACTTC.

Remarks on this clone: One end of the junction is discordant with germline, which a read error may explain. The CDR3 sequence is CGWSGFPSGVVTEAFF. The CDR3 nucleotides are TGTGGCTGGAGTGGGTTCCCGTCAGGGGTTGTGACTGAAGCTTTCTTT. This rearrangement joins TRBV30 to TRBJ1-1; D perhaps matches TRBD1 (6 bases). The V gene's germline CDR1 is GTSNPN and CDR2 SVGIG (reference sequence). The CDR3 spans 16 residues.

The sample holds a few counts of this clone. The chain is built from TRBV5-6 and TRBJ2-5, with 12 bases that match TRBD1. Germline CDR1 SGHDT, CDR2 YYEEEE. V lost 2 bases and J lost 2; bases outside the gene matches: 7. The CDR3 loop spans 17 amino acids. Here the CDR3 reads CASSFHRDRGHQETQYF. The DNA of the CDR3 is TGTGCCAGCAGCTTTCACCGGGACAGGGGGCATCAAGAGACCCAGTACTTC.

This rearrangement joins TRBV5-6 to TRBJ1-1, with 8 nucleotides matching TRBD1. The CDR3 runs 18 residues. J was trimmed by 0 bases and V by 4 bases; bases with no gene match: 14. From germline, CDR1 is SGHDT and CDR2 YYEEEE. The CDR3, as DNA: TGTGCCAGCAGCCGAACGATGGGAGAACAGGGGGTGAACACTGAAGCTTTCTTT. Its protein product is CASSRTMGEQGVNTEAFF.

This clone has more than one count but fewer than ten. A read error may produce the germline difference seen at one junction end. The rearrangement uses TRBV7-3 and TRBJ2-2; 7 nucleotides align to TRBD2. Germline CDR1 and CDR2: SGHTA and FQGTGA. The CDR3 has 15 residues. The CDR3 loop is CASSFMASGTGERFF. CDR3 sequence (DNA): TGTGCCAGCAGCTTCATGGCGAGCGGGACCGGGGAGCGGTTTTTT.

This sequence joins TRBV5-5 and TRBJ1-2; D is unresolved. This CDR3 has 16 amino acids. V lost 7 bases and J 4 bases, leaving 23 bases between the germline ends. Germline V gene lookup returns CDR1 SGHKS and CDR2 YYEKEE (reference sequence). The DNA of the CDR3 is TGTGCCAGCGACATGATTATCTCGCGAAAGACCTATGGCTACACCTTC. Translated, it gives CASDMIISRKTYGYTF.